The entry below describes one TCR beta chain. What it recognizes is unknown. This record comes from a study of cytomegalovirus exposure and HLA in healthy donors. Study results and caveats: Per published accounts, TCR beta sequences correctly predicted the HLA-A and HLA-B alleles of most subjects. Later work showed greater clonal expansion in HLA-associated TCR beta chains than in equally common others. TCR beta sequences numbering some 17,000 were associated with HLA alleles at 0.05 false discovery rate in a later analysis. When analyzed later, a missense DCLRE1C variant was found to be linked to TCR beta V- and J-gene trimming.

This PCR relied on a set of 60 Vbeta primers and 13 Jbeta primers. Repertoires were generated with immunoSEQ multiplex PCR, while TCRdb's copy carries only in-frame clones and drops some. The sample carries around 190,000 clones, about 80% recorded once. The CDR3 has 13 residues. Germline CDR1 reads WSHSY; CDR2 reads SAAADI. Trimming removed 3 bases from V and 3 bases from J, with 6 bases in between. The chain uses TRBV10-2 and TRBJ2-1, with D tentatively TRBD2 (5 bases). Sequenced sample: PBMCs. This sequence was found in a woman aged 40-49 years in good health and CMV-seronegative. DNA of the CDR3: TGCGCCAGCAGTGACGGGATCTACAATGAGCAGTTCTTC. It is translated as CASSDGIYNEQFF.